What follows are 32 T cell receptor beta chains derived from one specimen sequenced in a study of T cell changes during pregnancy in multiple sclerosis. Assay: immunoSEQ multiplex PCR; the TCRdb copy retains only in-frame clones and omits some. The sample holds fewer than 65,000 clones, about 90% seen once. The sequenced sample was CD4+ T cells from peripheral blood mononuclear cells, obtained in the first trimester of pregnancy. The receptors come from a female donor with multiple sclerosis, enrolled in a pregnancy study.

J is TRBJ1-6 and V is TRBV25-1; tentative D call: TRBD1 (6 bases). This CDR3 region has 18 residues. CDR1 and CDR2 (germline): MGHDK, SYGVNS. Trimming took off 1 base at V and 6 bases at J, with 19 bases between the two ends. This CDR3 reads CASSELGQPSSLNSPLHF. The CDR3 DNA reads as TGTGCCAGCAGTGAATTAGGACAGCCCTCTTCCCTTAATTCACCCCTCCACTTT. The full variable domain, its missing parts supplied by reference TRBV25-1 and TRBJ1-6, is EADIYQTPRYLVIGTGKKITLECSQTMGHDKMYWYQQDPGMELHLIHYSYGVNSTEKGDLSSESTVSRIRTEHFPLTLESARPSHTSQYLCASSELGQPSSLNSPLHFGNGTRLTVT.

The V and J genes are TRBV7-2 and TRBJ2-7; TRBD2 might be the D (7 bases). Germline V CDR1 and CDR2: SGHTA, FQGNSA. CDR3 size: 16 residues. V lost 7 bases and J 0 bases, leaving 19 bases between the germline ends. CDR3 amino acids: CASTLVGGESSYEQYF. For the CDR3, the DNA is TGTGCCAGCACTCTTGTAGGGGGGGAGTCCTCCTACGAGCAGTACTTC.

The chain links TRBV11-2 to TRBJ2-2, with D possibly matching TRBD1 (6 bases). The CDR3 is made up of 15 amino acids. The V and J ends lost 1 base and 4 bases respectively, with 10 bases between them. Germline V lookup: CDR1 SGHAT, CDR2 FQNNGV. CDR3: CASSLVMGATGELFF. CDR3 nucleotides: TGTGCCAGCAGCTTAGTTATGGGGGCCACCGGGGAGCTGTTTTTT.

The chain has TRBV7-2 and TRBJ1-1; 8 nucleotides align to TRBD1. Germline values: CDR1 SGHTA, CDR2 FQGNSA. The CDR3 loop spans 16 amino acids. V lost 4 bases, J lost 4 bases, and 11 bases stayed unmatched. The CDR3, as DNA: TGTGCCAGCAGCTCACAGGGGGTAGATTTAGGCACTGAAGCTTTCTTT. Amino acid sequence: CASSSQGVDLGTEAFF.

The genes are TRBV11-2 and TRBJ1-1; TRBD1 might be the D (6 bases). The V gene's germline CDR1 is SGHAT and CDR2 FQNNGV. This CDR3 comprises 14 residues. V lost 4 bases and J lost 0, with 9 bases in between. DNA for the CDR3: TGTGCCAGCAGCTCCCAGGGGATGAACACTGAAGCTTTCTTT. The encoded protein is CASSSQGMNTEAFF.

This chain uses TRBV15 with TRBJ2-1; 8 bases are a match to TRBD2. This CDR3 has 17 amino acids. V gave up 1 base and J gave up 1 base; unmatched junction bases: 6. Germline V lookup: CDR1 LNHNV, CDR2 YYDKDF (reference sequence). The CDR3: CATSRVRGALSYNEQFF. CDR3 DNA sequence: TGTGCCACCAGCAGAGTGCGGGGGGCTCTATCCTACAATGAGCAGTTCTTC.

The rearrangement joins TRBV14 to TRBJ1-5; 8 nucleotides align to TRBD1. The germline V gene encodes CDR1 SGHDN and CDR2 FVKESK. This CDR3 comprises 16 residues. With 4 bases clipped from V and 2 bases from J, the junction kept 7 bases outside the gene matches. Here the CDR3 reads CASSLSTGAGNQPQHF. In DNA, the CDR3 is TGTGCCAGCAGCCTCTCGACAGGGGCAGGCAATCAGCCCCAGCATTTT.

The chain joins TRBV25-1 to TRBJ2-3, with 7 bases matching TRBD2. Germline V CDR1 and CDR2: MGHDK, SYGVNS. V gave up 7 bases and J gave up 1 base; unmatched junction bases: 5. The CDR3 is 14 residues long. CDR3 residues: CASKRGFGTDTQYF. CDR3 DNA: TGTGCCAGCAAGCGGGGATTCGGCACAGATACGCAGTATTTT.

This sequence joins TRBV6-5 and TRBJ1-2, with 7 nucleotides matching TRBD1. The CDR3 runs 15 residues. Germline assignment: CDR1 MNHEY and CDR2 SVGAGI. After removal of 2 bases from V and 2 bases from J, the junction contained 5 bases not matched to a gene. The CDR3 sequence is CASSYHETGNYGYTF. DNA for the CDR3: TGTGCCAGCAGTTACCACGAGACAGGGAACTATGGCTACACCTTC.

The rearrangement links TRBV7-9 to TRBJ2-5, with TRBD1 as a possible D gene (5 bases). CDR1 and CDR2 from the germline V gene are SEHNR and FQNEAQ (reference sequence). This CDR3 comprises 15 residues. V was cut by 5 bases and J by 8 bases, with 21 bases left in between. The CDR3 loop is CASSPRGQGLRTQYF. CDR3 DNA sequence: TGTGCCAGCAGCCCGCGAGGCCAGGGCTTAAGAACCCAGTACTTC.

The V call is TRBV27, the J call TRBJ1-6; unclear D gene. Trimming left V 5 bases short and J 7 bases short, with 12 bases between. The CDR3 spans 14 residues. Germline V gives CDR1 MNHEY, CDR2 SMNVEV (reference sequence). CDR3 bases: TGTGCCAGCAGTATCCAGGACTTGAATTCACCCCTCCACTTT. This codes for CASSIQDLNSPLHF.

A remark on this clone: One end of the junction varies from germline; a read error may be responsible. The chain employs TRBV6-1 and TRBJ1-6; D ambiguous. The CDR3 has 13 residues. CDR1 MNHNS and CDR2 SASEGT come from the germline V gene. CDR3 region: CANPLKAPRPPHF. The CDR3 DNA reads TGTGCCAACCCTTTGAAGGCTCCTAGACCCCCCCACTTT.

CDR3 DNA: TGTGCCAGCAGCCGACAGGGGGCTGGATTCGATACGCAGTATTTT. This translates into CASSRQGAGFDTQYF. The chain is built from TRBV5-4 and TRBJ2-3; 10 bases are a match to TRBD1. Germline V gene lookup returns CDR1 SGHNT and CDR2 YYREEE (reference sequence). The CDR3 covers 15 residues. The ends lost 4 bases at V and 6 bases at J; junction bases unmatched: 8.

This sequence joins TRBV19 and TRBJ2-1; the match to TRBD2 covers 13 bases. V lost 5 bases to trimming and J lost 6 bases; unmatched junction nucleotides: 7. Germline-derived CDR1 and CDR2 are LNHDA and SQIVND (reference sequence). The CDR3 is made up of 16 amino acids. The chain's CDR3 is CASSAHRTSGGNEQFF. The DNA of the CDR3 is TGTGCCAGTAGTGCGCATCGGACTAGCGGGGGCAATGAGCAGTTCTTC.

V and J are TRBV27 and TRBJ2-3; D is possibly TRBD2 (5 bases). Deletions cut 5 bases from V and 4 bases from J, with 16 bases between. This CDR3 contains 15 residues. Germline V gives CDR1 MNHEY, CDR2 SMNVEV (reference sequence). Here the CDR3 DNA reads TGTGCCAGCAGTGACCCTTGGGCCGGGGCAGATACGCAGTATTTT. The encoded protein is CASSDPWAGADTQYF.

The chain joins TRBV11-3 to TRBJ2-3; 13 bases map to TRBD2. V dropped 2 bases and J dropped 4; count of bases not matched to a gene: 6. CDR1 is SGHNT, CDR2 YENEEA, per germline. The CDR3 has 17 residues. This CDR3 reads CASSLTSGGVGADTQYF. The CDR3 nucleotides read TGTGCCAGCAGCTTAACTAGCGGGGGGGTCGGGGCAGATACGCAGTATTTT.

This clone was detected only once. The CDR3 DNA reads TGTGCCAGCAGTTGGACTTTCAGCTCCTACGAGCAGTACTTC. The encoded protein is CASSWTFSSYEQYF. V usage is TRBV6-5 and J usage is TRBJ2-7; TRBD2 might be the D (5 bases). V gave up 4 bases and J gave up 0 bases, with 10 bases separating them. CDR1 MNHEY and CDR2 SVGAGI come from the germline V gene. The length of the CDR3 is 14 residues.

In DNA, the CDR3 is TGTGCCAGCAGTGAAACCGCAGCGGCAGCTTACTATGGCTACACCTTC. Protein: CASSETAAAAYYGYTF. This chain uses TRBV6-1 with TRBJ1-2; D is unresolved. The CDR3 length is 16 residues. CDR1 MNHNS and CDR2 SASEGT come from the germline V gene. The V and J ends lost 2 bases and 3 bases respectively, with 16 bases between them.

This clone appeared a single time. V gene TRBV6-6 combines with J gene TRBJ1-1; tentative D call: TRBD1 (6 bases). V lost 6 bases to trimming and J lost 2 bases, with 16 bases between them. CDR1 is MNHNY, CDR2 SVGAGI, per germline (reference sequence). CDR3 size: 15 residues. The CDR3 region has the DNA TGTGCCAGCAGGGAAACCGGGACACCCAACACTGAAGCTTTCTTT. This sequence encodes CASRETGTPNTEAFF.

V gene TRBV6-5 combines with J gene TRBJ1-1; 7 positions agree with TRBD1. Trimming removed 2 bases from V and 4 bases from J; junction bases left unmatched: 4. Germline CDR1 reads MNHEY; CDR2 reads SVGAGI. The CDR3 has 14 residues. Here the CDR3 DNA reads TGTGCCAGCAGTTACAGGGGGCGAAGCACTGAAGCTTTCTTT. Amino acid sequence: CASSYRGRSTEAFF.

V gene TRBV15 combines with J gene TRBJ2-3; D perhaps matches TRBD2 (6 bases). CDR1 and CDR2 (germline): LNHNV, YYDKDF (reference sequence). The CDR3 is made up of 16 amino acids. The V and J ends lost 0 bases and 1 base respectively, with 11 bases between them. The CDR3 reads CATSRDRGLRTDTQYF. The CDR3 DNA reads as TGTGCCACCAGCAGAGATAGGGGACTCCGCACAGATACGCAGTATTTT.

The chain joins TRBV18 to TRBJ2-4; tentatively, D is TRBD2 (5 bases). CDR3 length: 14 residues. Trimming left V 2 bases short and J 1 base short, with 6 bases between. Per germline, CDR1 KGHSH and CDR2 LQKENI. The CDR3 nucleotides read TGTGCCAGCTCACCATCGGGGGCCAAAAACATTCAGTACTTC. Translating it yields CASSPSGAKNIQYF.

The chain is built from TRBV19 and TRBJ1-3; 7 positions match TRBD1. The junction had 13 bases not matched to a gene; V was cut back by 5 bases and J by 0 bases. Germline V lookup: CDR1 LNHDA, CDR2 SQIVND (reference sequence). This CDR3 contains 18 residues. This CDR3 reads CASSAHGTEKLSGNTIYF. The CDR3, as DNA: TGTGCCAGTAGTGCCCACGGGACAGAAAAACTCTCTGGAAACACCATATATTTT.

The genes are TRBV27 and TRBJ2-2, with unresolved D. There are 16 residues in the CDR3. Germline V lookup: CDR1 MNHEY, CDR2 SMNVEV (reference sequence). V shed 2 bases and J shed 0 bases, with 10 bases lying between them. CDR3 sequence (DNA): TGTGCCAGCAGTTTAAAATGGGCCTCGAACACCGGGGAGCTGTTTTTT. Its translation: CASSLKWASNTGELFF.

The chain couples TRBV7-2 to TRBJ2-2, with 8 bases matching TRBD1. J gave up 2 bases and V 2 bases, and 4 bases lay outside the gene matches. CDR1 is SGHTA, CDR2 FQGNSA, per germline. This CDR3 region has 16 residues. CDR3 bases: TGTGCCAGCAGCTTAAAACAGGGGGGAAACACCGGGGAGCTGTTTTTT. It encodes CASSLKQGGNTGELFF.

The rearrangement uses TRBV7-2 and TRBJ2-7; possible D gene TRBD2, 6 bases. Germline-derived CDR1 and CDR2 are SGHTA and FQGNSA. The CDR3 loop spans 14 amino acids. V gave up 3 bases and J gave up 8 bases, with 17 bases separating them. The CDR3 region has the DNA TGTGCCAGCAGCTTGGGGGGATCTACTAAAAAGCAGTACTTC. Its translation: CASSLGGSTKKQYF.

Notes on this clone: This same CDR3 is encoded by further DNA sequences in the sample. The V gene is TRBV9, the J gene TRBJ1-2; D may be TRBD1 (5 bases). The germline V gene encodes CDR1 SGDLS and CDR2 YYNGEE. V lost 0 bases and J lost 3, with 9 bases in between. This CDR3 is built from 14 residues. CDR3 amino acids: CASSVDGGDYGYTF. CDR3 bases: TGTGCCAGCAGCGTAGATGGAGGGGACTATGGCTACACCTTC. The complete variable domain, with remaining parts taken from reference TRBV9 and TRBJ1-2, reads DSGVTQTPKHLITATGQRVTLRCSPRSGDLSVYWYQQSLDQGLQFLIQYYNGEERAKGNILERFSAQQFPDLHSELNLSSLELGDSALYFCASSVDGGDYGYTFGSGTRLTVV.

The chain combines TRBV4-2 with TRBJ1-4; 8 bases are shared with TRBD1. V lost 6 bases to trimming and J lost 8 bases; unmatched junction nucleotides: 8. From germline, CDR1 is LGHNA and CDR2 YNFKEQ. The CDR3 length is 14 residues. CDR3 loop: CASSLGQGSEKLFF. CDR3 coding DNA: TGTGCCAGCAGTTTAGGACAGGGAAGCGAAAAACTGTTTTTT.

CDR3 sequence (DNA): TGTGCCAGCAGTCTGCAGGGGGCTACTAATGAAAAACTGTTTTTT. Its protein product is CASSLQGATNEKLFF. V gene TRBV2 combines with J gene TRBJ1-4, with TRBD1 matching 8 bases. The CDR3 has 15 residues. The J segment lost 2 bases and the V segment lost 5 bases, leaving 4 bases of the junction unmatched. Germline V gives CDR1 SNHLY, CDR2 FYNNEI.

The chain couples TRBV11-1 to TRBJ2-7; TRBD2 might be the D (6 bases). This CDR3 spans 13 amino acids. V lost 5 bases to trimming and J lost 3 bases, with 11 bases between them. The V gene's germline CDR1 is SGHAT and CDR2 FQDESV (reference sequence). Written as DNA, the CDR3 is TGTGCCAGCAGCCCGGACGGGGGCTACGAGCAGTACTTC. Protein: CASSPDGGYEQYF.

The rearrangement joins TRBV11-2 to TRBJ1-1; weak D call: TRBD1 (5 bases). Germline V gene lookup returns CDR1 SGHAT and CDR2 FQNNGV. With 5 bases removed from V and 4 bases from J, the gap between germline ends came to 14 bases. The CDR3 spans 14 residues. The CDR3 loop reads CASSRNRGTTEAFF. The DNA of the CDR3 is TGTGCCAGCAGCCGCAACCGGGGGACCACTGAAGCTTTCTTT.

This clone was counted only a few times. CDR3 in amino acids: CASSRAASGGAYTQYF. The CDR3 DNA reads as TGTGCCAGCAGCCGAGCGGCTAGCGGGGGGGCCTATACGCAGTATTTT. The gene calls are TRBV7-9 and TRBJ2-3; TRBD2 matches 12 bases. Germline CDR1 SEHNR, CDR2 FQNEAQ (reference sequence). V trimming: 5 bases; J trimming: 7 bases; junction bases outside the gene matches: 10. The CDR3 sequence is 16 residues long.